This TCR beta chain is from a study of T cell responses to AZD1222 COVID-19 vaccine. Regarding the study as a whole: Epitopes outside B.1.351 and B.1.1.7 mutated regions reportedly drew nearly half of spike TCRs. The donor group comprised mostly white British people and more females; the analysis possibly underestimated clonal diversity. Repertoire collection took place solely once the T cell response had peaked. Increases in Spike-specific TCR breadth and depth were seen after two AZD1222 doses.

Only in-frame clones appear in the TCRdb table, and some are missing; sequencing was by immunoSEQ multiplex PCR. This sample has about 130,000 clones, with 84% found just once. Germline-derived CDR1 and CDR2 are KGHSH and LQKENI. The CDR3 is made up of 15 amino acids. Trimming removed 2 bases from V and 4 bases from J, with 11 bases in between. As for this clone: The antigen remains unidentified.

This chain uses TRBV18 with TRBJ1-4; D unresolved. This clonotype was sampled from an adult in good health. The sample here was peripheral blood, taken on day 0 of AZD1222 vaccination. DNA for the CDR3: TGTGCCAGCTCACCAACCCGGGCCCTTAATGAAAAACTGTTTTTT. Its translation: CASSPTRALNEKLFF. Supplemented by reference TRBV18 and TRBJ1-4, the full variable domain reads NAGVMQNPRHLVRRRGQEARLRCSPMKGHSHVYWYRQLPEEGLKFMVYLQKENIIDESGMPKERFSAEFPKEGPSILRIQQVVRGDSAAYFCASSPTRALNEKLFFGSGTQLSVL.